These 26 T cell receptor beta chains originate from one sample sequenced in a study of identical twins. In TCRdb, the 5' RACE reads were re-called with MiXCR into one record per CDR3 protein. The sample lists roughly 1.6 million distinct CDR3 sequences, under 35% occurring once. The sequencing sample was made of cord blood. The receptors originated from a newborn girl in good health.

This clonotype was seen a handful of times. V and J are TRBV5-1 and TRBJ2-1, with D unresolved. V lost 0 bases and J lost 0, with 10 bases in between. The germline CDR1 and CDR2 sequences are SGHRS and YFSETQ. The CDR3 length is 16 residues. The CDR3 loop reads CASSLALQSSYNEQFF. The CDR3 DNA is TGCGCCAGCAGCTTGGCTCTGCAGAGCTCCTACAATGAGCAGTTCTTC.

This clonotype turned up a few times. This sequence joins TRBV20-1 and TRBJ2-1; D is unclear. Germline CDR1 reads DFQATT; CDR2 reads SNEGSKA (reference sequence). This CDR3 has 14 residues. The V end was cut by 3 bases, the J end by 6 bases, with 15 bases between. CDR3 region: CSARPAIPSNEQFF. The CDR3 bases are TGCAGTGCTAGGCCGGCTATCCCGTCCAATGAGCAGTTCTTC.

The chain carries TRBV10-3 and TRBJ1-1; maybe TRBD1 (6 bases). CDR3 length: 14 amino acids. The V gene lost 4 bases and the J gene lost 0 bases, with 9 bases spanning the gap. The germline V gene has CDR1 ENHRY and CDR2 SYGVKD. The CDR3 nucleotides read TGTGCCATCAGTGGGGACACCCTGAACACTGAAGCTTTCTTT. It codes for CAISGDTLNTEAFF.

The V and J genes are TRBV27 and TRBJ2-2; 12 bases line up with TRBD2. Germline V gives CDR1 MNHEY, CDR2 SMNVEV (reference sequence). The CDR3 totals 15 residues. V shed 3 bases and J 6 bases; nucleotides not matched to a gene: 2. CDR3 region: CASSFLAGGSGELFF. In DNA, the CDR3 is TGTGCCAGCAGTTTTCTAGCGGGAGGGTCCGGGGAGCTGTTTTTT.

The chain employs TRBV4-1 and TRBJ2-3, with D possibly TRBD2 on 6 matching bases. The CDR3 loop spans 16 amino acids. CDR1 MGHRA and CDR2 YSYEKL come from the germline V gene. V lost 4 bases to trimming and J lost 2 bases, with 16 bases between them. The CDR3 loop is CASSRLATVITDTQYF. CDR3 bases: TGCGCCAGCAGCCGCCTAGCGACCGTCATCACAGATACGCAGTATTTT.

This clonotype occurred a few times. The chain couples TRBV28 to TRBJ2-2; D gene unclear. The V and J ends lost 5 bases and 5 bases respectively, with 9 bases between them. There are 13 residues in the CDR3. CDR1 and CDR2 (germline): MDHEN, SYDVKM. As DNA, the CDR3 is TGTGCCAGCAGTCTAGGATGGACCGGGGAGCTGTTTTTT. Translated, it gives CASSLGWTGELFF.

This sequence joins TRBV5-1 and TRBJ1-5, with D maybe TRBD1 (5 bases). The CDR3 contains 15 residues. V dropped 0 bases and J dropped 4 bases, with 11 bases sitting between them. Per the germline V gene, CDR1 is SGHRS and CDR2 is YFSETQ. CDR3 DNA sequence: TGCGCCAGCAGCTTGGCCTGGGGGGAGAATCAGCCCCAGCATTTT. This gives the protein CASSLAWGENQPQHF.

In this sample, this clonotype turned up a few times. This chain uses TRBV27 with TRBJ2-3; a possible D gene is TRBD2 (6 bases). The CDR3 runs 16 residues. Trimming left V 3 bases short and J 6 bases short, with 19 bases between. CDR1 is MNHEY, CDR2 SMNVEV, per germline (reference sequence). The CDR3 sequence is CASSLGLRNLKDTQYF. CDR3 in DNA: TGTGCCAGCAGTTTGGGACTCCGGAATCTAAAGGATACGCAGTATTTT.

This clonotype has more than one count but fewer than ten. V gene TRBV12-3 or TRBV12-4 combines with J gene TRBJ1-1, with D perhaps matching TRBD1 (6 bases). The V and J ends lost 2 bases and 2 bases respectively, with 12 bases between them. CDR3 size: 15 residues. The CDR3 region is CASSLRQAKNTEAFF. The CDR3 nucleotides are TGTGCCAGCAGTTTACGACAGGCTAAAAACACTGAAGCTTTCTTT.

The chain employs TRBV27 and TRBJ1-2; no clear D. The CDR3 loop spans 15 amino acids. The V gene lost 7 bases and the J gene lost 0 bases, with 15 bases spanning the gap. Germline V gene sequence: CDR1 MNHEY, CDR2 SMNVEV (reference sequence). CDR3 DNA sequence: TGTGCCAGCACGCCCAGGACGGCCTCTAACTATGGCTACACCTTC. Its translation is CASTPRTASNYGYTF.

The genes are TRBV12-3 or TRBV12-4 and TRBJ1-1; 8 bases fit TRBD1. V lost 6 bases to trimming and J lost 6 bases; unmatched junction nucleotides: 9. This CDR3 comprises 14 residues. Here the CDR3 DNA reads TGTGCCAGCAGGGGGACAGGCGATCGGTCTGAAGCTTTCTTT. It is translated as CASRGTGDRSEAFF.

This rearrangement joins TRBV5-6 to TRBJ2-7; D unclear. The CDR3 spans 14 residues. V lost 0 bases to trimming and J lost 2 bases, with 9 bases between them. Germline assignment: CDR1 SGHDT and CDR2 YYEEEE. The CDR3 DNA reads as TGTGCCAGCAGCTTGGGACCGAACCCCTACGAGCAGTACTTC. The encoded protein is CASSLGPNPYEQYF.

This clonotype appeared a few times. The chain employs TRBV12-5 and TRBJ2-2; the match to TRBD2 covers 9 bases. The germline V gene has CDR1 LGHNT and CDR2 FRNRAP. This CDR3 comprises 16 residues. J lost 5 bases, V lost 4 bases, and 8 bases had no gene match. CDR3 DNA: TGTGCTAGTGGTTCAATAGCGGGGGCGTGGACCGGGGAGCTGTTTTTT. Encoded protein: CASGSIAGAWTGELFF.

The V gene is TRBV4-1, the J gene TRBJ2-1; 15 bases agree with TRBD2. Germline V gene lookup returns CDR1 MGHRA and CDR2 YSYEKL. The CDR3 totals 18 residues. V shed 10 bases, J shed 3 bases, and the junction held 13 bases outside the gene matches. The CDR3 DNA reads as TGCGCCACCTCAAAGGGACTAGCGGGGGGCCACGTCTACAATGAGCAGTTCTTC. It codes for CATSKGLAGGHVYNEQFF.

This chain joins TRBV12-3 or TRBV12-4 and TRBJ1-1, with a tentative D call TRBD1 (5 bases). The CDR3 is 16 amino acids. Between the trimmed V and J ends, which lost 1 base and 1 base, there was a span of 13 bases. In nucleotides, the CDR3 is TGTGCCAGCAGTTTAGTATTCGCCGGGGGGAACACTGAAGCTTTCTTT. Translation gives CASSLVFAGGNTEAFF.

Regarding this clonotype: This may be a read error, as it is one base from a much larger clone. The rearrangement uses TRBV2 and TRBJ1-2; perhaps TRBD1 as D (5 bases). CDR1 SNHLY and CDR2 FYNNEI come from the germline V gene. The V end lost 8 bases, the J end lost 4 bases, and 17 bases lay between the germline ends. The CDR3 consists of 14 residues. CDR3 loop: CASRPGASSYGYTF. CDR3 bases: TGTGCCAGCCGACCTGGGGCATCTAGCTATGGCTACACCTTC.

This chain uses TRBV11-2 with TRBJ1-2, with a possible D match to TRBD1 (6 bases). V was trimmed by 1 base and J by 2 bases, leaving 14 bases between them. The CDR3 extends over 16 amino acids. CDR1 is SGHAT, CDR2 FQNNGV, per germline. The CDR3 coding sequence is TGTGCCAGCAGCTTAGCAGGACTGGGGGGCAACTATGGCTACACCTTC. Translation gives CASSLAGLGGNYGYTF.

This clonotype has just a few counts. The gene calls are TRBV4-1 and TRBJ1-1, with D unresolved. Between the trimmed V and J ends, which lost 2 bases and 0 bases, there was a span of 7 bases. Germline CDR1 is MGHRA and CDR2 is YSYEKL. The CDR3 loop spans 14 amino acids. The CDR3 reads CASSQTFMNTEAFF. CDR3 bases: TGCGCCAGCAGCCAAACCTTCATGAACACTGAAGCTTTCTTT.

This clonotype was seen repeatedly, ten times or more. The J gene is TRBJ2-3, the V gene TRBV29-1, with D tentatively TRBD2 (5 bases). V lost 4 bases, J lost 3 bases, and 14 bases lay in between. The CDR3 is 14 amino acids. Germline assignment: CDR1 SQVTM and CDR2 ANQGSEA. CDR3 in amino acids: CSVGKVATTDTQYF. The DNA for the CDR3 is TGCAGCGTTGGGAAGGTAGCGACTACAGATACGCAGTATTTT.

The CDR3 DNA reads TGTGCCAGCACCATCCGGGGTCACTATGGCTACACCTTC. Its translation is CASTIRGHYGYTF. The chain links TRBV12-3 or TRBV12-4 to TRBJ1-2; D is undetermined. V lost 7 bases, J lost 3 bases, and 12 bases lay in between. The CDR3 has 13 residues.

This clonotype has a handful of counts. This rearrangement joins TRBV11-3 to TRBJ2-2; 10 nucleotides line up with TRBD2. In germline, CDR1 is SGHNT, CDR2 YENEEA. CDR3 length: 16 amino acids. The V and J ends lost 5 bases and 2 bases, in that order; junction bases with no gene match: 5. The DNA of the CDR3 is TGTGCCAGCAGCCGCACTAGCGGGATCAACACCGGGGAGCTGTTTTTT. Its protein product is CASSRTSGINTGELFF. Variable domain in full (rest from reference TRBV11-3 and TRBJ2-2): EAGVVQSPRYKIIEKKQPVAFWCNPISGHNTLYWYLQNLGQGPELLIRYENEEAVDDSQLPKDRFSAERLKGVDSTLKIQPAELGDSAVYLCASSRTSGINTGELFFGEGSRLTVL.

The sample holds many counts of this clonotype. The rearrangement links TRBV2 to TRBJ1-1, with D hard to call. This CDR3 spans 13 amino acids. V gave up 1 base and J gave up 1 base, with 4 bases separating them. Germline lookup yields CDR1 SNHLY and CDR2 FYNNEI. The CDR3 nucleotides are TGTGCCAGCAGTGAAGGGGGGAACACTGAAGCTTTCTTT. As protein: CASSEGGNTEAFF.

J is TRBJ2-1 and V is TRBV20-1, with 9 bases matching TRBD1. V lost 6 bases to trimming and J lost 7 bases; unmatched junction nucleotides: 4. The germline gives CDR1 DFQATT, CDR2 SNEGSKA (reference sequence). The CDR3 covers 12 residues. The CDR3 protein is CSAGTGPNEQFF. Written as DNA, the CDR3 is TGCAGTGCCGGGACAGGGCCTAATGAGCAGTTCTTC.

The chain recombines TRBV20-1 with TRBJ2-1; the D gene is possibly TRBD1 (7 bases). The CDR3 is 16 residues long. Germline lookup yields CDR1 DFQATT and CDR2 SNEGSKA (reference sequence). V was clipped by 5 bases and J by 1 base, with 18 bases between them. As DNA, the CDR3 is TGCAGTGCTCGATTGGAGGGGGCGGTTTCCTACAATGAGCAGTTCTTC. Amino acids: CSARLEGAVSYNEQFF.

The J gene is TRBJ2-1, the V gene TRBV27, with 8 bases that match TRBD2. The closer fit of TRBJ2-7 to the DNA end suggests the J call may be wrong. CDR3 length: 15 amino acids. Germline values: CDR1 MNHEY, CDR2 SMNVEV (reference sequence). The CDR3 here is CASSLTSVPYNEQYF. DNA of the CDR3: TGTGCCAGCAGCCTGACTAGCGTCCCCTACAATGAGCAGTACTTC.

The chain links TRBV30 to TRBJ2-1; 9 positions agree with TRBD2. The CDR3 spans 15 residues. Germline CDR1 is GTSNPN and CDR2 is SVGIG (reference sequence). V lost 1 base, J lost 4 bases, and 5 bases stayed unmatched. CDR3 region: CAWSEGGGAYNEQFF. DNA for the CDR3: TGTGCCTGGAGTGAGGGCGGGGGGGCTTACAATGAGCAGTTCTTC.